These 26 T cell receptor beta chains came from one sample sequenced in a study of radiotherapy plus CTLA-4 blockade in lung cancer. Only in-frame clones appear in the TCRdb table, and some are missing; sequencing was by immunoSEQ multiplex PCR. Among 60,000 to 65,000 clones listed, approximately 80% were seen once. The sample consisted of peripheral blood, taken from a patient treated with radiotherapy plus ipilimumab. The receptors here all came from a human donor with non-small cell lung cancer who had a complete response to radiotherapy plus ipilimumab.

The chain has TRBV11-2 and TRBJ1-5, with unresolved D. The V end was cut by 4 bases, the J end by 1 base, with 11 bases between. The germline CDR1 and CDR2 sequences are SGHAT and FQNNGV. This CDR3 has 15 amino acids. As DNA, the CDR3 is TGTGCCAGCAGCTCCTCCCCTTCAAGCAATCAGCCCCAGCATTTT. Its translation is CASSSSPSSNQPQHF.

The chain has TRBV2 and TRBJ1-1, with D unresolved. Germline assignment: CDR1 SNHLY and CDR2 FYNNEI. Trimming removed 4 bases at V and 1 base at J, with 13 bases between. The CDR3 covers 15 residues. In DNA, the CDR3 is TGTGCCAGCAGTGTGTCAGGTCAGTGGAACACTGAAGCTTTCTTT. Translated, it gives CASSVSGQWNTEAFF.

V and J are TRBV15 and TRBJ2-5; D unclear. The CDR3 runs to 15 residues. With 2 bases removed from V and 2 bases from J, the gap between germline ends came to 12 bases. Germline CDR1 is LNHNV and CDR2 is YYDKDF (reference sequence). CDR3 in DNA: TGTGCCACCAGCAGATTCAGGACCCCTCAAGAGACCCAGTACTTC. Its protein product is CATSRFRTPQETQYF. Full variable domain (remainder filled in from reference TRBV15 and TRBJ2-5): DAMVIQNPRYQVTQFGKPVTLSCSQTLNHNVMYWYQQKSSQAPKLLFHYYDKDFNNEADTPDNFQSRRPNTSFCFLDIRSPGLGDTAMYLCATSRFRTPQETQYFGPGTRLLVL.

The chain links TRBV10-2 to TRBJ2-2; 9 positions match TRBD1. Losses at the gene ends were 5 bases for V and 4 bases for J; bases not matched to a gene: 5. This CDR3 region has 15 residues. CDR1 and CDR2 from the germline V gene are WSHSY and SAAADI. CDR3 loop: CASSRTGDTTGELFF. For the CDR3, the DNA is TGCGCCAGCAGTAGGACAGGGGACACCACCGGGGAGCTGTTTTTT.

This rearrangement joins TRBV7-2 to TRBJ1-5, with a tentative D call TRBD1 (5 bases). The CDR3 is made up of 15 amino acids. V was shortened by 5 bases and J by 5 bases, with 16 bases between the two germline ends. CDR1 is SGHTA, CDR2 FQGNSA, per germline. The CDR3 nucleotides read TGTGCCAGCAGCCGCACGTGGGGGGGGGATCAGCCCCAGCATTTT. It encodes CASSRTWGGDQPQHF.

V is TRBV4-3 and J is TRBJ2-3; 10 nucleotides agree with TRBD1. J gave up 5 bases and V 1 base, and 6 bases lay outside the gene matches. Germline CDR1 is LGHNA and CDR2 is YSLEER. The CDR3 runs to 16 residues. As DNA, the CDR3 is TGCGCCAGCAGCCAAGGTGACAGGGGGCGTCGAGATACGCAGTATTTT. Translated, it gives CASSQGDRGRRDTQYF.

V and J are TRBV5-1 and TRBJ2-7; 9 nucleotides agree with TRBD1. CDR3 length: 14 residues. The V gene end was trimmed by 4 bases and the J gene end by 5 bases; junction bases not matched to a gene: 7. Germline values: CDR1 SGHRS, CDR2 YFSETQ. The chain's CDR3 is CASSPGQGKDEQYF. Written as DNA, the CDR3 is TGCGCCAGCAGCCCAGGACAGGGGAAGGACGAGCAGTACTTC.

The genes are TRBV5-1 and TRBJ1-1, with D possibly TRBD1 on 6 matching bases. Germline V CDR1 and CDR2: SGHRS, YFSETQ. This CDR3 region has 14 residues. V was cut by 8 bases and J by 4 bases, with 18 bases left in between. The CDR3 protein is CASTPGAAGTEAFF. The CDR3 bases are TGCGCCAGTACCCCGGGGGCGGCAGGCACTGAAGCTTTCTTT.

The rearrangement uses TRBV14 and TRBJ1-1; 11 bases line up with TRBD1. The germline CDR1 and CDR2 sequences are SGHDN and FVKESK. CDR3 length equals 16 residues. Trimming took 0 bases from V and 5 from J; bases not matched to a gene: 5. The CDR3 here is CASSQDGTGGYTEAFF. The CDR3 DNA follows: TGTGCCAGCAGCCAAGACGGGACAGGGGGTTATACTGAAGCTTTCTTT.

The chain employs TRBV12-5 and TRBJ2-7; TRBD1 might be the D (5 bases). There are 14 residues in the CDR3. Germline V gene data show CDR1 as LGHNT and CDR2 as FRNRAP. The V and J ends lost 6 bases and 0 bases respectively, with 12 bases between them. The CDR3 bases are TGTGCTAGTGGGCCCGACAGCTACTCCTACGAGCAGTACGTC. Amino acids: CASGPDSYSYEQYV.

The chain recombines TRBV7-9 with TRBJ2-5; D gene ambiguous. Trimming left V 1 base short and J 0 bases short, with 9 bases between. The CDR3 has 15 amino acids. Germline-derived CDR1 and CDR2 are SEHNR and FQNEAQ (reference sequence). This chain's CDR3 is CASSLESFYQETQYF. The DNA of the CDR3 is TGTGCCAGCAGCTTAGAGTCCTTTTACCAAGAGACCCAGTACTTC.

The rearrangement links TRBV27 to TRBJ2-3, with 12 bases aligning to TRBD2. Germline assignment: CDR1 MNHEY and CDR2 SMNVEV (reference sequence). V lost 7 bases to trimming and J lost 1 base; unmatched junction nucleotides: 9. CDR3 length equals 17 residues. The CDR3 sequence is CASTRLAGATGTDTQYF. The CDR3, as DNA: TGTGCCAGCACCCGACTAGCGGGGGCCACCGGCACAGATACGCAGTATTTT.

V gene TRBV5-1 combines with J gene TRBJ2-3, with 8 bases matching TRBD2. Trimming removed 5 bases from V and 5 bases from J; junction bases left unmatched: 13. This CDR3 region has 16 residues. Germline V gene lookup returns CDR1 SGHRS and CDR2 YFSETQ. In DNA form, the CDR3 reads TGCGCCAGCAGACGTAGAGCGGGAGAGGCGGGAGATACGCAGTATTTT. Its protein product is CASRRRAGEAGDTQYF. Supplemented by reference TRBV5-1 and TRBJ2-3, the full variable domain reads KAGVTQTPRYLIKTRGQQVTLSCSPISGHRSVSWYQQTPGQGLQFLFEYFSETQRNKGNFPGRFSGRQFSNSRSEMNVSTLELGDSALYLCASRRRAGEAGDTQYFGPGTRLTVL.

In this sample, this clone turned up once. This chain joins TRBV11-2 and TRBJ1-1, with D unclear. The CDR3 spans 12 residues. The V end lost 8 bases, the J end lost 7 bases, and 14 bases lay between the germline ends. The germline V gene has CDR1 SGHAT and CDR2 FQNNGV. CDR3 sequence: CASRFGRGEAFF. CDR3 coding DNA: TGTGCCAGCCGGTTCGGGCGTGGTGAAGCTTTCTTT.

The chain couples TRBV11-1 to TRBJ2-7, with 14 bases lining up with TRBD2. The CDR3 sequence is 18 residues long. Trimming cost V 2 bases and J 4 bases; bases outside gene matches: 10. Germline lookup yields CDR1 SGHAT and CDR2 FQDESV (reference sequence). CDR3 in DNA: TGTGCCAGCAGCTTACCAGGGACTAGCGGGAGAAGAAGGTACGAGCAGTACGTC. It specifies CASSLPGTSGRRRYEQYV.

The V and J genes are TRBV7-9 and TRBJ2-4, with TRBD1 matching 9 bases. This CDR3 has 12 amino acids. Germline CDR1 reads SEHNR; CDR2 reads FQNEAQ (reference sequence). Unmatched junction bases numbered 5, after V lost 2 bases and J lost 15 bases. The CDR3 sequence: CASSLSGTGPYF. The CDR3 DNA sequence: TGTGCCAGCAGCTTATCTGGGACAGGGCCGTACTTC. Combining the CDR3 with reference TRBV7-9 and TRBJ2-4 gives the whole variable domain DTGVSQNPRHKITKRGQNVTFRCDPISEHNRLYWYRQTLGQGPEFLTYFQNEAQLEKSRLLSDRFSAERPKGSFSTLEIQRTEQGDSAMYLCASSLSGTGPYFGAGTRLSVL.

The chain carries TRBV30 and TRBJ1-6; no clear D gene. This CDR3 spans 13 amino acids. CDR1 is GTSNPN and CDR2 is SVGIG in the germline V gene (reference sequence). The V gene lost 1 base and the J gene lost 4 bases, with 5 bases spanning the gap. As DNA, the CDR3 is TGTGCCTGGAGTGGGGAATATAATTCACCCCTCCACTTT. This sequence encodes CAWSGEYNSPLHF. Based on the CDR3 plus reference TRBV30 and TRBJ1-6, the full variable domain is SQTIHQWPATLVQPVGSPLSLECTVEGTSNPNLYWYRQAAGRGLQLLFYSVGIGQISSEVPQNLSASRPQDRQFILSSKKLLLSDSGFYLCAWSGEYNSPLHFGNGTRLTVT.

The rearrangement links TRBV18 to TRBJ2-7; 7 bases line up with TRBD1. With V trimmed by 2 bases and J by 3 bases, 13 bases remained unmatched. The CDR3 totals 17 residues. Germline V lookup: CDR1 KGHSH, CDR2 LQKENI. CDR3 loop: CASSPDRTGGGVYEQYF. CDR3 coding DNA: TGTGCCAGCTCACCAGACCGGACAGGAGGCGGTGTCTACGAGCAGTACTTC.

In this sample, this clone turned up once. The chain has TRBV5-1 and TRBJ2-3; 9 bases agree with TRBD1. With V trimmed by 2 bases and J by 6 bases, 10 bases remained unmatched. CDR1 and CDR2 from the germline V gene are SGHRS and YFSETQ. The CDR3 totals 16 residues. DNA for the CDR3: TGCGCCAGCAGCTTCGCCGGGACAGGGAAGTCGGATACGCAGTATTTT. Its protein product is CASSFAGTGKSDTQYF.

This clone was recorded only once. V is TRBV15 and J is TRBJ2-1; 8 positions match TRBD1. The ends lost 8 bases at V and 7 bases at J; junction bases unmatched: 4. The CDR3 is 12 residues long. Germline CDR1 LNHNV, CDR2 YYDKDF (reference sequence). The chain's CDR3 is CATGDRGNEQFF. The CDR3 DNA is TGTGCCACCGGTGACAGGGGAAATGAGCAGTTCTTC.

V is TRBV11-2 and J is TRBJ2-7; D assignment may be TRBD1 or TRBD2 (6 bases each). The V end lost 5 bases, the J end lost 6 bases, and 20 bases lay between the germline ends. This CDR3 has 15 residues. Germline values: CDR1 SGHAT, CDR2 FQNNGV. The CDR3 DNA sequence: TGTGCCAGCAGCCTAATACAGGGACTTCGGACCGAGCAGTACTTC. Translating gives CASSLIQGLRTEQYF.

This clone was recorded only once. The chain is built from TRBV11-3 and TRBJ2-6, with D possibly being TRBD1 (6 bases). Trimming removed 3 bases at V and 0 bases at J, with 12 bases between. Germline V gene data show CDR1 as SGHNT and CDR2 as YENEEA. The CDR3 has 17 residues. CDR3 region: CASSFRTASSGANVLTF. The CDR3 bases are TGTGCCAGCAGCTTCAGGACAGCCTCCTCTGGGGCCAACGTCCTGACTTTC.

The chain combines TRBV5-5 with TRBJ1-2, with D perhaps TRBD1 (6 bases). Trimming left V 2 bases short and J 3 bases short, with 14 bases between. Germline V gene lookup returns CDR1 SGHKS and CDR2 YYEKEE (reference sequence). This CDR3 has 15 amino acids. The CDR3 DNA follows: TGTGCCAGCAGCTTCCTCGACAGGACGGACTATGGCTACACCTTC. Its translation: CASSFLDRTDYGYTF.

This clone was seen a single time. V and J are TRBV30 and TRBJ1-1; no reliable D call. With 7 bases removed from V and 1 base from J, the gap between germline ends came to 19 bases. The CDR3 consists of 15 residues. Germline V gene lookup returns CDR1 GTSNPN and CDR2 SVGIG (reference sequence). The CDR3 sequence: CALEVSPWGNTEAFF. The CDR3 DNA reads as TGTGCCTTGGAGGTGTCACCGTGGGGGAACACTGAAGCTTTCTTT.

The V call is TRBV9, the J call TRBJ1-4; D perhaps matches TRBD1 (6 bases). V was shortened by 0 bases and J by 3 bases, with 6 bases between the two germline ends. In germline, CDR1 is SGDLS, CDR2 YYNGEE. The CDR3 is made up of 14 amino acids. The CDR3 is CASSVEGANEKLFF. In DNA, the CDR3 is TGTGCCAGCAGCGTAGAGGGGGCTAATGAAAAACTGTTTTTT.

This clone was seen only once. J is TRBJ2-7 and V is TRBV5-5; TRBD1 might be the D (5 bases). V was shortened by 3 bases and J by 3 bases, with 10 bases between the two germline ends. This CDR3 contains 13 residues. CDR1 is SGHKS and CDR2 is YYEKEE in the germline V gene (reference sequence). The CDR3 DNA follows: TGTGCCAGCAGCTCACAGGACAACTACGAGCAGTACTTC. As protein: CASSSQDNYEQYF.